The 24 T cell receptor beta chains listed next were all sequenced from one sample in a study of CD8 T cells in ankylosing spondylitis. TCRdb called the 5' RACE reads again in MiXCR, with one record for every CDR3 protein. The table has hundreds of thousands of distinct CDR3 sequences, 15% to 20% seen once. Antigens of these TCRs are unknown. Study-level results: Among TCR beta sequences, a motif of eight highly homologous variants appeared characteristic of ankylosing spondylitis blood.

Material for sequencing was blood, either unsorted or a sorted T cell fraction (not recorded which). These receptor sequences come from a male donor with ankylosing spondylitis.

The V call is TRBV18, the J call TRBJ2-1, with D possibly TRBD2 on 6 matching bases. The CDR3 runs 17 residues. V lost 3 bases and J lost 4, with 19 bases in between. CDR1 is KGHSH and CDR2 is LQKENI in the germline V gene. CDR3 nucleotide sequence: TGTGCCAGCTCACCGGGACTCGTCGTAAGTGGGTACAATGAGCAGTTCTTC. Residues: CASSPGLVVSGYNEQFF.

This clonotype has at least ten counts. CDR3 protein: CSVPPSTYNEQFF. The CDR3, as DNA: TGCAGCGTACCCCCCTCTACCTACAATGAGCAGTTCTTC. The chain employs TRBV29-1 and TRBJ2-1, with D uncertain. The CDR3 is 13 residues long. The germline V gene encodes CDR1 SQVTM and CDR2 ANQGSEA. Trimming pared 6 bases from V and 2 bases from J, leaving 11 bases between.

The chain joins TRBV5-8 to TRBJ1-5; TRBD1 agrees at 8 bases. In germline, CDR1 is SGHTS, CDR2 YDEGEE. This CDR3 region has 16 residues. V lost 0 bases, J lost 5 bases, and 7 bases stayed unmatched. The CDR3 spells CASSLVRGHRDQPQHF. The DNA of the CDR3 is TGTGCCAGCAGCTTGGTCAGGGGGCACCGCGATCAGCCCCAGCATTTT.

This clonotype was counted between two and nine times. The chain joins TRBV5-1 to TRBJ1-3; D is undetermined. V lost 0 bases, J lost 1 base, and 8 bases lay in between. Germline V lookup: CDR1 SGHRS, CDR2 YFSETQ. The length of the CDR3 is 15 residues. CDR3 loop: CASSLDWASGNTIYF. As DNA, the CDR3 is TGCGCCAGCAGCTTGGATTGGGCTTCTGGAAACACCATATATTTT.

This chain joins TRBV11-2 and TRBJ2-7; 8 nucleotides line up with TRBD2. This CDR3 comprises 16 residues. The germline CDR1 and CDR2 sequences are SGHAT and FQNNGV. Germline trimming cut 5 bases from V and 5 bases from J; bases unmatched to any gene: 14. The CDR3 spells CASSRLRGALPNEQYF. The CDR3 DNA reads TGTGCCAGCAGCCGTTTGCGGGGGGCTCTGCCAAACGAGCAGTACTTC.

There are a few counts of this clonotype. V is TRBV7-3 and J is TRBJ2-5; 7 nucleotides line up with TRBD2. Germline lookup yields CDR1 SGHTA and CDR2 FQGTGA. After removal of 5 bases from V and 1 base from J, the junction contained 7 bases not matched to a gene. There are 15 residues in the CDR3. The CDR3 coding sequence is TGTGCCAGCAGCCCTTCCAGCGGGACCCAAGAGACCCAGTACTTC. It is translated as CASSPSSGTQETQYF.

This clonotype was detected only a few times. The rearrangement joins TRBV10-3 to TRBJ2-7, with TRBD1 matching 8 bases. The CDR3 spans 14 residues. V was clipped by 6 bases and J by 2 bases; unmatched bases: 6. Germline CDR1 and CDR2: ENHRY and SYGVKD. CDR3 nucleotides: TGTGCCATCAGGCCTGACAGGGGCGCCTACGAGCAGTACTTC. Translation gives CAIRPDRGAYEQYF.

This clonotype was counted only a few times. The chain links TRBV19 to TRBJ2-7; TRBD1 aligns across 10 bases. Trimming removed 4 bases from V and 3 bases from J; junction bases left unmatched: 15. The CDR3 covers 18 residues. The V gene's germline CDR1 is LNHDA and CDR2 SQIVND (reference sequence). CDR3 in amino acids: CASSRRAPGQGTVYEQYF. CDR3 nucleotide sequence: TGTGCCAGTAGTAGAAGAGCACCGGGACAGGGGACGGTCTACGAGCAGTACTTC.

This sequence joins TRBV12-3 or TRBV12-4 and TRBJ1-6; TRBD1 agrees at 11 bases. The CDR3 is 17 residues long. Unmatched junction bases numbered 13, after V lost 6 bases and J lost 9 bases. The CDR3 loop is CASSHRTGGGRVSPLHF. The DNA for the CDR3 is TGTGCCAGCAGCCACCGGACAGGGGGCGGCCGGGTTTCACCCCTCCACTTT.

This clonotype was seen a handful of times. This chain uses TRBV4-2 with TRBJ2-7; 7 nucleotides match TRBD2. Germline assignment: CDR1 LGHNA and CDR2 YNFKEQ. The CDR3 consists of 17 residues. The ends lost 1 base at V and 2 bases at J; junction bases unmatched: 11. The CDR3 nucleotides read TGTGCCAGCAGCCAAGGATTTGGCGGGAGCCGAACCTACGAGCAGTACTTC. It specifies CASSQGFGGSRTYEQYF.

CDR3 amino acids: CSALDPQGDTQYF. CDR3 sequence (DNA): TGCAGTGCTCTTGACCCGCAGGGGGATACGCAGTATTTT. This chain links TRBV20-1 with TRBJ2-3; possibly TRBD1 for D (6 bases). Trimming took off 5 bases at V and 6 bases at J, with 15 bases between the two ends. The CDR3 consists of 13 residues. CDR1 and CDR2 from the germline V gene are DFQATT and SNEGSKA (reference sequence).

V and J are TRBV28 and TRBJ2-2, with TRBD2 matching over 8 bases. In germline, CDR1 is MDHEN, CDR2 SYDVKM. The CDR3 consists of 15 residues. With 3 bases clipped from V and 3 bases from J, the junction kept 3 bases outside the gene matches. The CDR3 protein is CASSFSGIDTGELFF. DNA for the CDR3: TGTGCCAGCAGTTTTAGCGGGATCGACACCGGGGAGCTGTTTTTT. The whole variable domain, filled in from reference TRBV28 and TRBJ2-2, reads DVKVTQSSRYLVKRTGEKVFLECVQDMDHENMFWYRQDPGLGLRLIYFSYDVKMKEKGDIPEGYSVSREKKERFSLILESASTNQTSMYLCASSFSGIDTGELFFGEGSRLTVL.

The V and J genes are TRBV29-1 and TRBJ2-1, with D hard to call. CDR1 SQVTM and CDR2 ANQGSEA come from the germline V gene. The CDR3 consists of 14 residues. The V end was cut by 3 bases, the J end by 1 base, with 10 bases between. The CDR3 DNA follows: TGCAGCGTTGATGTGGGTGTTTCCTACAATGAGCAGTTCTTC. Translating gives CSVDVGVSYNEQFF.

There are many counts of this clonotype. The gene calls are TRBV4-2 and TRBJ2-1; 9 bases agree with TRBD1. CDR1 and CDR2 (germline): LGHNA, YNFKEQ. V was pared by 4 bases and J by 0 bases, with 13 bases of the junction left unmatched. The CDR3 has 19 residues. This CDR3 is CASSPGQGIHLGSYNEQFF. The CDR3 DNA is TGTGCCAGCAGCCCCGGACAGGGGATTCACCTTGGCTCCTACAATGAGCAGTTCTTC.

A few counts support this clonotype. The chain has TRBV4-3 and TRBJ2-1; the D call may be TRBD1 or TRBD2 (5 bases each). V shed 1 base and J shed 3 bases, with 13 bases lying between them. Germline lookup yields CDR1 LGHNA and CDR2 YSLEER. This CDR3 region has 16 residues. For the CDR3, the DNA is TGCGCCAGCAGCCAAGGGGGGTGGGTTAACTACAATGAGCAGTTCTTC. Its protein is CASSQGGWVNYNEQFF.

This clonotype turned up a few times. This sequence joins TRBV7-2 and TRBJ1-2, with a tentative D call TRBD1 (5 bases). This CDR3 has 14 amino acids. Germline V gives CDR1 SGHTA, CDR2 FQGNSA. Trimming took 6 bases from V and 8 from J, leaving 19 bases between them. CDR3 residues: CASSSPGALLGYTF. The CDR3 DNA reads TGTGCCAGCAGTTCCCCCGGGGCTCTCTTGGGCTACACCTTC.

This clonotype was detected a few times. This chain uses TRBV5-5 with TRBJ2-5, with D maybe TRBD2 (6 bases). The germline gives CDR1 SGHKS, CDR2 YYEKEE (reference sequence). This CDR3 comprises 15 residues. V was trimmed by 4 bases and J by 4 bases, leaving 17 bases between them. CDR3: CASSIPREFGETQYF. CDR3 in DNA: TGTGCCAGCAGCATCCCCCGGGAGTTTGGAGAGACCCAGTACTTC.

The genes are TRBV27 and TRBJ2-7, with D hard to call. This CDR3 spans 14 amino acids. Trimming cost V 3 bases and J 0 bases, with 9 bases left between them. Germline V gene data show CDR1 as MNHEY and CDR2 as SMNVEV (reference sequence). CDR3 in DNA: TGTGCCAGCAGTTTCAACGGGTACTCCTACGAGCAGTACTTC. Protein product: CASSFNGYSYEQYF.

In DNA form, the CDR3 reads TGTGCCAGCACCCTAGGCCGGACTGGGGACGAGCAGTACTTC. Its protein is CASTLGRTGDEQYF. The chain carries TRBV12-3 or TRBV12-4 and TRBJ2-7; D possibly corresponds to TRBD2 (5 bases). Trimming took off 7 bases at V and 5 bases at J, with 18 bases between the two ends. The CDR3 has 14 amino acids.

The chain employs TRBV5-1 and TRBJ1-1; D uncertain. The length of the CDR3 is 14 residues. Germline loops: CDR1 SGHRS, CDR2 YFSETQ. Trimming shortened V by 5 bases and J by 1 base, and 12 bases separated the two germline ends. The CDR3 DNA follows: TGCGCCAGCAGTTTGTTGCAGGAGAACACTGAAGCTTTCTTT. Amino acid sequence: CASSLLQENTEAFF. Full variable domain (rest looked up from reference TRBV5-1 and TRBJ1-1): KAGVTQTPRYLIKTRGQQVTLSCSPISGHRSVSWYQQTPGQGLQFLFEYFSETQRNKGNFPGRFSGRQFSNSRSEMNVSTLELGDSALYLCASSLLQENTEAFFGQGTRLTVV.

This sequence joins TRBV6-1 and TRBJ2-1, with D uncertain. V gave up 4 bases and J gave up 10 bases, with 11 bases separating them. This CDR3 is built from 12 residues. Germline CDR1 reads MNHNS; CDR2 reads SASEGT. In DNA form, the CDR3 reads TGTGCCAGCAGTGGACGCCTCGGGGAGCAGTTCTTC. Translated: CASSGRLGEQFF.

This clonotype was found a few times. V and J are TRBV4-2 and TRBJ2-7; D uncertain. This CDR3 has 14 residues. In germline, CDR1 is LGHNA, CDR2 YNFKEQ. Trimming took off 0 bases at V and 3 bases at J, with 9 bases between the two ends. This CDR3 is CASSQEARNYEQYF. The CDR3 coding sequence is TGTGCCAGCAGCCAAGAGGCCAGGAACTACGAGCAGTACTTC.

In its sample, this clonotype was seen a few times. V usage is TRBV18 and J usage is TRBJ1-1; the D is unclear. Per germline, CDR1 KGHSH and CDR2 LQKENI. V was cut by 1 base and J by 2 bases, with 11 bases left in between. The CDR3 runs 15 residues. As DNA, the CDR3 is TGTGCCAGCTCACCACGGGTCGAGGGCAACACTGAAGCTTTCTTT. Translation gives CASSPRVEGNTEAFF.

The rearrangement uses TRBV9 and TRBJ1-1, with D perhaps TRBD1 (5 bases). Trimming removed 3 bases at V and 4 bases at J, with 16 bases between. CDR3 length equals 15 residues. Germline CDR1 is SGDLS and CDR2 is YYNGEE. CDR3 loop: CASSARGEGSTEAFF. The CDR3 coding sequence is TGTGCCAGCAGCGCCCGGGGGGAGGGGAGCACTGAAGCTTTCTTT.